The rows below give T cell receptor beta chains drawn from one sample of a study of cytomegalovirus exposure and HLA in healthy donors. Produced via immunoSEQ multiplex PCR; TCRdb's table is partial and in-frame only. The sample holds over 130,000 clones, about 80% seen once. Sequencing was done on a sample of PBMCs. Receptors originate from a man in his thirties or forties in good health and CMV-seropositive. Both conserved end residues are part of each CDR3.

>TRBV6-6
CASSLGTSANEQFF
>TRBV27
CASSSAGFSYEQYF
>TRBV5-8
CASSLGTVADTQYF
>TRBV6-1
CASEPGASSGNEQFF
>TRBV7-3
CASSPNVAGPTQYF
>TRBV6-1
CASSDYRDQPQHF
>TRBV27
CASSSPSGRSPRDTQYF
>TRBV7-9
CASSSWTARSSGANVLTF
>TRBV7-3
CASSLNSGETQYF
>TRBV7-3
CASSSGLAGGVGETQYF
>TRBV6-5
CASSLPGSGANVLTF
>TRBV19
CASTEQGTEAFF
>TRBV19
CASSRGLAGVNEQFF
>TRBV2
CASSEQGAIGELFF
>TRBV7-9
CASSFAGLASEQYF
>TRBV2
CASLEGLAGGGDTQYF
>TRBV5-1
CASSYGRGAYNEQFF